Below, 13 T cell receptor beta chains from the same sample are listed, as sequenced in a study of identical twins. One entry per CDR3 protein results from TCRdb running MiXCR on the 5' RACE reads. This sample has about 530,000 distinct CDR3 sequences, with around 22% found just once. The sample was also reused in another study, on yellow fever vaccine responses in identical twins.

Sequences were obtained from CD4+ T cells sorted from blood. The receptors here all came from a woman younger than 35 in good health.

The gene calls are TRBV2 and TRBJ2-1; tentative D call: TRBD1 (5 bases). Deletions cut 4 bases from V and 5 bases from J, with 9 bases between. CDR1 and CDR2 from the germline V gene are SNHLY and FYNNEI. The CDR3 spans 13 residues. CDR3 nucleotides: TGTGCCAGCAGTGTATCCAGGGACAATGAGCAGTTCTTC. This gives the protein CASSVSRDNEQFF.

This clonotype appeared a few times. The chain links TRBV20-1 to TRBJ2-2, with a weak D call TRBD1 (5 bases). Per the germline V gene, CDR1 is DFQATT and CDR2 is SNEGSKA (reference sequence). The germline V and J ends were trimmed by 6 bases and 2 bases, with 13 bases remaining between them. The CDR3 sequence is 14 residues long. CDR3 DNA sequence: TGCAGTGCAAAGTACCAGGGTAACACCGGGGAGCTGTTTTTT. Its protein is CSAKYQGNTGELFF.

The V and J genes are TRBV4-1 and TRBJ2-5; either TRBD1 or TRBD2 may fit D (5 bases each). CDR1 is MGHRA and CDR2 is YSYEKL in the germline V gene. This CDR3 is built from 13 residues. Trimming shortened V by 1 base and J by 6 bases, and 9 bases separated the two germline ends. CDR3: CASSQGQGQTQYF. The CDR3 nucleotides read TGCGCCAGCAGCCAAGGGCAGGGACAGACCCAGTACTTC.

The chain recombines TRBV11-2 with TRBJ2-1; unclear D gene. The germline V and J ends were trimmed by 2 bases and 4 bases, with 15 bases remaining between them. The CDR3 length is 16 residues. The germline V gene has CDR1 SGHAT and CDR2 FQNNGV. The CDR3 DNA sequence: TGTGCCAGCAGCTTACGGCCAGATCCCGCTTACAATGAGCAGTTCTTC. This sequence encodes CASSLRPDPAYNEQFF.

The J gene is TRBJ2-1, the V gene TRBV10-3, with 11 bases identical to TRBD2. The V and J ends lost 10 bases and 1 base, in that order; junction bases with no gene match: 3. This CDR3 region has 14 residues. Germline CDR1 ENHRY, CDR2 SYGVKD. The CDR3 DNA reads TGTGCCACCTTAGCGGGAGGGTCCTACAATGAGCAGTTCTTC. Translated, it gives CATLAGGSYNEQFF.

This clonotype was seen a handful of times. The chain is built from TRBV20-1 and TRBJ2-3; D call uncertain. The CDR3 contains 15 residues. Trimming removed 5 bases from V and 4 bases from J, with 19 bases in between. The germline V gene encodes CDR1 DFQATT and CDR2 SNEGSKA (reference sequence). The CDR3 spells CSAVGPPRPPDTQYF. CDR3 nucleotide sequence: TGCAGTGCTGTCGGACCGCCCAGGCCTCCAGATACGCAGTATTTT.

This sequence joins TRBV7-2 and TRBJ1-4, with 10 nucleotides matching TRBD1. CDR1 is SGHTA, CDR2 FQGNSA, per germline. V gave up 2 bases and J gave up 8 bases; unmatched junction bases: 8. The CDR3 runs 16 residues. DNA of the CDR3: TGTGCCAGCAGCTTAACCCGGGACAGGGGTAGAGAAAAACTGTTTTTT. This codes for CASSLTRDRGREKLFF.

The chain links TRBV12-3 or TRBV12-4 to TRBJ1-3, with D perhaps matching TRBD1 (5 bases). V was cut by 2 bases and J by 2 bases, with 13 bases left in between. The CDR3 spans 16 residues. CDR3 coding DNA: TGTGCCAGCAGTTTAACGGCAGGGCGGACTGGAAACACCATATATTTT. Encoded protein: CASSLTAGRTGNTIYF.

This clonotype was seen a handful of times. This chain uses TRBV2 with TRBJ2-1; TRBD2 matches at 8 bases. From germline, CDR1 is SNHLY and CDR2 FYNNEI. Unmatched junction bases numbered 13, after V lost 11 bases and J lost 7 bases. The CDR3 is made up of 14 amino acids. CDR3 sequence: CAGKRETNKNEQFF. The CDR3, as DNA: TGTGCCGGCAAGCGGGAGACTAACAAGAATGAGCAGTTCTTC.

This clonotype was seen a single time. The V call is TRBV5-6, the J call TRBJ2-7, with 7 positions matching TRBD2. CDR1 and CDR2 from the germline V gene are SGHDT and YYEEEE. V shed 3 bases and J 6 bases; nucleotides not matched to a gene: 9. The CDR3 spans 14 residues. The CDR3 DNA is TGTGCCAGCAGCTCCCGCCGACTAGCAAGCGAGCAGTACGTC. Translation gives CASSSRRLASEQYV.

The chain carries TRBV20-1 and TRBJ1-5, with a tentative D call TRBD1 (5 bases). This CDR3 is built from 16 residues. V was shortened by 4 bases and J by 6 bases, with 22 bases between the two germline ends. Germline V CDR1 and CDR2: DFQATT, SNEGSKA (reference sequence). The CDR3 DNA follows: TGCAGTGCTACGGGTCACCGGAAAGAGAGGGGTCAGCCCCAGCATTTT. Encoded protein: CSATGHRKERGQPQHF.

This sequence joins TRBV7-9 and TRBJ2-3; the D is unclear. Trimming pared 3 bases from V and 4 bases from J, leaving 17 bases between. Germline V CDR1 and CDR2: SEHNR, FQNEAQ (reference sequence). This CDR3 comprises 16 residues. In nucleotides, the CDR3 is TGTGCCAGCAGCTTCACCGGGCCCAACGGCGCAGATACGCAGTATTTT. This encodes CASSFTGPNGADTQYF.

This clonotype appeared a few times. V is TRBV6-2 or TRBV6-3 and J is TRBJ2-7; D ambiguous. Trimming left V 8 bases short and J 2 bases short, with 10 bases between. The CDR3 runs to 12 residues. In germline, CDR1 is MNHEY, CDR2 SVGEGT. The chain's CDR3 is CASGPTAYEQYF. Here the CDR3 DNA reads TGTGCCAGCGGCCCGACGGCCTACGAGCAGTACTTC.